This T cell receptor beta chain was retrieved from a study of T cells expressing NK-cell markers. With the 5' RACE reads reprocessed, TCRdb shows one record per CDR3 protein and no DNA. The sample includes about 430,000 distinct CDR3 sequences. This CDR3 has 14 amino acids. Per the germline V gene, CDR1 is SQVTM and CDR2 is ANQGSEA. This rearrangement joins TRBV29-1 to TRBJ1-4. The material sequenced was blood T cells: a sorted CD56 or NKG2C T cell subset, CD4+ or CD8+ T cells, or bulk PBMC T cells (not recorded which). This sequence originates from a woman in her 50s in good health. CDR3 amino acids: CSVASIATNEKLFF. The full variable domain, in which reference TRBV29-1 and TRBJ1-4 provide the parts outside the CDR3, is SAVISQKPSRDICQRGTSLTIQCQVDSQVTMMFWYRQQPGQSLTLIATANQGSEATYESGFVIDKFPISRPNLTFSTLTVSNMSPEDSSIYLCSVASIATNEKLFFGSGTQLSVL.